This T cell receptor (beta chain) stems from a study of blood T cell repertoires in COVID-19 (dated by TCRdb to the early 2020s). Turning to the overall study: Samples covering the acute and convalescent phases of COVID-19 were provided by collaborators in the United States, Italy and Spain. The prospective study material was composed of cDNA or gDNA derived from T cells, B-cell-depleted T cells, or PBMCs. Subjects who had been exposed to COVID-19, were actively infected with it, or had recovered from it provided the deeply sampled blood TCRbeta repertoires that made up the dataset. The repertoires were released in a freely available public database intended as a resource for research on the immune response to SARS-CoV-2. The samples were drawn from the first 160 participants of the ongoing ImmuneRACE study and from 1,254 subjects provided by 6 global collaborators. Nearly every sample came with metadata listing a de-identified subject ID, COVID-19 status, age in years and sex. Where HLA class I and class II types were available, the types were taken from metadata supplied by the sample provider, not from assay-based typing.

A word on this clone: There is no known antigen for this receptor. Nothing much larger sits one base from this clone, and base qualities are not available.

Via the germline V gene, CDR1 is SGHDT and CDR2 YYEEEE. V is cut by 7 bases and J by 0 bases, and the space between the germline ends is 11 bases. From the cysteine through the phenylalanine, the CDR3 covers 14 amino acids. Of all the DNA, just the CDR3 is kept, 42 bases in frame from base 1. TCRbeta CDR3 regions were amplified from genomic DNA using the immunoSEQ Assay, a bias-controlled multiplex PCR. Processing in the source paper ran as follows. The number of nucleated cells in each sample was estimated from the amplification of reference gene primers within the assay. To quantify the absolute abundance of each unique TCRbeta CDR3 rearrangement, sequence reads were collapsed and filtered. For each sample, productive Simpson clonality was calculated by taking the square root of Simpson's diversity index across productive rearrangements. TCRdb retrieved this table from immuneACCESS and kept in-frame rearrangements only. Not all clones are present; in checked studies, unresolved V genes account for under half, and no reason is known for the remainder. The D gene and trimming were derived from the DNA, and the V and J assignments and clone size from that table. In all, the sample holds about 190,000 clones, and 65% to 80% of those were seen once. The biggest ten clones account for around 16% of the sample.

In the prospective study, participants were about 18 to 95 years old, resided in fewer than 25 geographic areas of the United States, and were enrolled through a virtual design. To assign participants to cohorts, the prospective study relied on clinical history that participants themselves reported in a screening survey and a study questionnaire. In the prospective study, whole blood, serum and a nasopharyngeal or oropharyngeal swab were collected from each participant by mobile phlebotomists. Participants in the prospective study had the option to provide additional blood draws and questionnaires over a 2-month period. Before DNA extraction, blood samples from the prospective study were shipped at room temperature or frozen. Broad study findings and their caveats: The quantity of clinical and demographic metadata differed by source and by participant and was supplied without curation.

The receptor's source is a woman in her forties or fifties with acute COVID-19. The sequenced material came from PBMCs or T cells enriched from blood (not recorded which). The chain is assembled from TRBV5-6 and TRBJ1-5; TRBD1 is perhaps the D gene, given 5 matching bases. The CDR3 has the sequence CASQRGYSNQPQHF. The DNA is TGTGCCAGCCAGCGGGGCTATAGCAATCAGCCCCAGCATTTT.